A selection of T cell receptor beta chains follows, all from one sample in a study of beta chain features in type 1 diabetes. The data were produced by immunoSEQ multiplex PCR, yet TCRdb's version contains in-frame clones alone and is incomplete. The sample records fewer than 200,000 clones, 9% to 12% being singletons. Input material: central memory CD4+ T cells from blood. These receptors all stem from a young man with type 1 diabetes. CDR3s include the opening cysteine and the closing phenylalanine or tryptophan. Fields, in order: D gene, clone size, CDR3 length, V gene, J gene, CDR3 protein, CDR3 DNA. The D gene is left open where the match is weak. Expanded clones get a size class; other rows say once, few or many, or leave the size out.

TRBD2,-,16,TRBV5-4,TRBJ2-1,CASSEKAGGPYNEQFF,TGTGCCAGCAGCGAAAAAGCGGGAGGCCCCTACAATGAGCAGTTCTTC
TRBD1,few,14,TRBV30,TRBJ2-3,CAWRRGQGTDTQYF,TGTGCCTGGAGAAGGGGACAGGGAACAGATACGCAGTATTTT
TRBD1,few,15,TRBV18,TRBJ1-4,CASSPLQGQNEKLFF,TGTGCCAGCTCACCTCTCCAGGGACAGAATGAAAAACTGTTTTTT
TRBD1,-,15,TRBV28,TRBJ1-1,CASSPPTGRATEAFF,TGTGCCAGCAGTCCCCCGACAGGGAGAGCCACTGAAGCTTTCTTT
TRBD2,few,15,TRBV7-8,TRBJ2-7,CASSSRLARSYEQYF,TGTGCCAGCAGCTCCCGACTAGCGCGGTCCTACGAGCAGTACTTC
-,few,16,TRBV7-2,TRBJ1-4,CASSLGRGFSSEKLFF,TGTGCCAGCAGCTTGGGGAGAGGGTTTTCTTCCGAAAAACTGTTTTTT
-,-,11,TRBV20-1,TRBJ1-1,CSAPGQIMTFF,TGCAGTGCTCCTGGACAGATCATGACTTTCTTT
TRBD2,few,20,TRBV30,TRBJ2-3,CAWSVPGGRRARGGTDTQYF,TGTGCCTGGAGTGTACCGGGAGGCCGGCGAGCGCGGGGAGGTACAGATACGCAGTATTTT
-,few,15,TRBV9,TRBJ1-2,CASSPRGGFDAGYTF,TGTGCCAGCAGCCCAAGGGGGGGCTTCGATGCCGGCTACACCTTC
-,few,14,TRBV5-1,TRBJ1-1,CASSSGQPDTEAFF,TGCGCCAGCAGCTCAGGACAGCCAGACACTGAAGCTTTCTTT
TRBD1,-,16,TRBV4-3,TRBJ1-1,CASSQQSIQGRTEAFF,TGCGCCAGCAGCCAACAATCGATACAGGGGCGGACTGAAGCTTTCTTT